This T cell receptor beta chain came from a study of vaccination and CD4 T cells after COVID-19. On the study more broadly: Post-COVID draws came a median around 100 days after diagnosis (range 35 to 161). Each control was exposed to a CEFX pool, an HIV-1 Nef pool, or no peptide at all.

Deletions cut 7 bases from V and 1 base from J, with 5 bases between. In germline, CDR1 is SNHLY, CDR2 FYNNEI. The length of the CDR3 is 12 residues. As regards this clonotype: Antigen: not known.

Sequenced with the Oncomine TCR Beta short-read assay was DNA taken from cultured CD4+ T cells. TCRdb itself ran the PCR reads through MiXCR, one entry per CDR3 protein. The sample has some 9,500 distinct CDR3 sequences; about 47% are singletons. Treatment indicated: approximately nine-day PBMC culture with coronavirus spike peptide pools or control peptides (ViraFEST assay). The chain is built from TRBV2 and TRBJ2-4; no clear D gene. Sequencing was done on a sample of CD4+ T cells from blood, cultured in vitro. The TCR sequence derives from a human donor who had recovered from COVID-19. The CDR3 DNA is TGTGCCAGCATCAGCGCCAAAAACATTCAGTACTTC. Its protein is CASISAKNIQYF.